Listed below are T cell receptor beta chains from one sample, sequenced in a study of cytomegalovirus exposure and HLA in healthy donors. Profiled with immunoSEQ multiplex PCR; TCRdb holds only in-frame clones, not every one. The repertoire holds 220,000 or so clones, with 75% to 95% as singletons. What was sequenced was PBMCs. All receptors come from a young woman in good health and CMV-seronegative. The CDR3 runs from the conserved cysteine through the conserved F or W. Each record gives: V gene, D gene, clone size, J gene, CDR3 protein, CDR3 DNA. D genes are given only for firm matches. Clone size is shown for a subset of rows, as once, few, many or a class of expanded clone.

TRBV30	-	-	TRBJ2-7	CAWSPQNPYEQYF	TGTGCCTGGAGTCCCCAGAACCCCTACGAGCAGTACTTC
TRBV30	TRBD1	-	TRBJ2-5	CAWSNRQGIGETQYF	TGTGCCTGGAGCAATCGACAGGGAATAGGGGAGACCCAGTACTTC
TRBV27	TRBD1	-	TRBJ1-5	CASSLSPQGANQPQHF	TGTGCCAGCAGTTTAAGCCCACAGGGGGCGAATCAGCCCCAGCATTTT
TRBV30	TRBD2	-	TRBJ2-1	CAWSAGTSYNEQFF	TGTGCCTGGAGTGCTGGGACTAGCTACAATGAGCAGTTCTTC
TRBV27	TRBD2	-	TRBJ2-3	CASSYGLAGTDTQYF	TGTGCCAGCAGTTATGGACTAGCGGGAACAGATACGCAGTATTTT
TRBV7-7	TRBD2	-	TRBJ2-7	CASSPGLAGGAGDEQYF	TGTGCCAGCAGCCCGGGACTAGCGGGAGGGGCGGGGGACGAGCAGTACTTC
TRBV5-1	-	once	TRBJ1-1	CASRMTVNTEAFF	TGCGCCAGCAGGATGACAGTGAACACTGAAGCTTTCTTT
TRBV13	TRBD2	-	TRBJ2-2	CASSPLAGSGELFF	TGTGCCAGCAGCCCACTAGCGGGATCCGGGGAGCTGTTTTTT
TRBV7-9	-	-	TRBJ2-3	CASSPLGGSTDTQYF	TGTGCCAGCAGTCCCCTAGGAGGTTCCACAGATACGCAGTATTTT
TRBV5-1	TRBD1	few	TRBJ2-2	CASRRQGTGIVGELFF	TGCGCCAGCAGGAGACAGGGGACGGGAATTGTCGGGGAGCTGTTTTTT
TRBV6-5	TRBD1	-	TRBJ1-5	CASRTGYGNQPQHF	TGTGCCAGCAGGACAGGGTATGGCAATCAGCCCCAGCATTTT
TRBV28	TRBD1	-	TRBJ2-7	CASSLSGTGGLPFYF	TGTGCCAGCAGTTTATCCGGGACAGGGGGACTTCCCTTCTACTTC
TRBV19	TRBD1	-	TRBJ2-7	CASSIADRGFEQYF	TGTGCCAGTAGTATTGCGGACAGGGGATTCGAGCAGTACTTC
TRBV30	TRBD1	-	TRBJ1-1	CAWSVQDRANTEAFF	TGTGCCTGGAGTGTACAGGACAGGGCGAACACTGAAGCTTTCTTT
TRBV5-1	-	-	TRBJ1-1	CASRRQGGGNTEAFF	TGCGCCAGCAGGAGGCAGGGAGGAGGGAACACTGAAGCTTTCTTT
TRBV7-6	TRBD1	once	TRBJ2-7	CASSEQRTGGTYEQYF	TGTGCCAGCAGCGAGCAGAGGACAGGGGGGACCTACGAGCAGTACTTC
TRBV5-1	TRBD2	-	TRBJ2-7	CASSSIPPGLATSPTYEQYF	TGCGCCAGCAGCTCGATTCCGCCGGGACTAGCAACTTCCCCCACCTACGAGCAGTACTTC
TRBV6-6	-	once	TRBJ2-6	CASSYGSSGANVLTF	TGTGCCAGCAGTTACGGCTCCTCTGGGGCCAACGTCCTGACTTTC
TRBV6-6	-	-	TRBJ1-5	CASRDSRAVENQPQHF	TGTGCCAGCAGGGACAGCAGGGCAGTCGAGAATCAGCCCCAGCATTTT
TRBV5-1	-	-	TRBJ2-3	CASSLSGAFTDTQYF	TGCGCCAGCAGCTTGTCTGGGGCTTTCACAGATACGCAGTATTTT
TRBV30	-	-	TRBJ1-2	CAWSRQESNYGYTF	TGTGCCTGGAGTAGACAGGAGTCTAACTATGGCTACACCTTC
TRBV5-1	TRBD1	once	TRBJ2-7	CASSTDRVTSYEQYF	TGCGCCAGCAGCACGGACAGGGTGACCTCCTACGAGCAGTACTTC
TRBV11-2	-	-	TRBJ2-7	CASSFGTGTGNF	-
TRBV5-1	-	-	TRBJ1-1	CASSLTGYRTEAFF	TGCGCCAGCAGCTTGACAGGGTATCGAACTGAAGCTTTCTTT
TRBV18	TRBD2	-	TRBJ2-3	CASSLGINSGSDTQYF	TGTGCCAGCTCACTTGGAATAAATAGCGGGAGTGATACGCAGTATTTT
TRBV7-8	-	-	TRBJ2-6	CASSRNRARSSGANVLTF	TGTGCCAGCAGCCGCAACAGGGCCCGAAGCTCTGGGGCCAACGTCCTGACTTTC
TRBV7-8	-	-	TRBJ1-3	CASSLMAGAGNTIYF	TGTGCCAGCAGCTTAATGGCAGGCGCGGGAAACACCATATATTTT
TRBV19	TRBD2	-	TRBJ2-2	CASSTRTSGNTGELFF	TGTGCCAGTAGTACTAGAACTAGCGGAAACACCGGGGAGCTGTTTTTT
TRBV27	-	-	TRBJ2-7	CASSPSGISYEQYF	TGTGCCAGCAGTCCATCAGGGATCTCCTACGAGCAGTACTTC
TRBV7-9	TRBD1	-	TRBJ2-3	CASSHGQVGDNTQYF	TGTGCCAGCAGCCACGGACAGGTTGGGGACAATACGCAGTATTTT
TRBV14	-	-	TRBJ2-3	CASSQGTGAISTDTQYF	TGTGCCAGCAGCCAAGGCACAGGAGCAATTTCCACAGATACGCAGTATTTT
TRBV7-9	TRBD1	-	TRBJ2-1	CASSATGGYGTYNEQFF	TGTGCCAGCAGCGCGACAGGGGGTTATGGAACTTACAATGAGCAGTTCTTC
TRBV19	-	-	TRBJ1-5	CASSILAGQGRSNQPQHF	TGTGCCAGTAGTATATTGGCCGGACAAGGGAGGAGCAATCAGCCCCAGCATTTT
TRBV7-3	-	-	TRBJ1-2	CASSLGKGGYGYTF	TGTGCCAGCAGCTTGGGGAAAGGGGGCTATGGCTACACCTTC
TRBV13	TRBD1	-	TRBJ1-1	CASSHGTGRMNTEAFF	TGTGCCAGCAGCCACGGGACAGGACGAATGAACACTGAAGCTTTCTTT
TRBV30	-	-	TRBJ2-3	CAWSRLASTDTQYF	TGTGCCTGGAGTCGGCTAGCCTCCACAGATACGCAGTATTTT